The clone carrying this T cell receptor (beta chain) has ten or more counts. What it recognizes is unknown. The trim removed 4 bases at V and 4 bases at J, leaving 6 bases unmatched. The CDR3 loop spans 14 amino acids. CDR1 and CDR2 (germline): SGHRS, YFSETQ. Every sample gave at least 5 micrograms of total RNA when it was extracted. These data belong to a study of blood T cells in healthy people across ages. Study-wide background: Per every two T cells, about one barcoded beta molecule was captured by template switching.

Together with a sample-barcoded 5' primer, a J-beta primer mix was included in a second PCR lasting roughly 6 to 12 cycles. TCRdb passed the 5' RACE reads through MiXCR, listing each CDR3 protein once. The sample comprises roughly 680,000 distinct CDR3 sequences, approximately 52% of which are singletons, and roughly 13% rests with the top ten. Study-level findings and limits: Naive and antigen-experienced cells were not separated, limiting conclusive comparison. A greater number of naive CD4+ cells and higher diversity distinguished long-lived donors from aged donors.

The clonotype originates from a woman over 75 in good health. Source material: blood. This sequence joins TRBV5-1 and TRBJ1-2; 8 bases are a match to TRBD1. CDR3 in DNA: TGCGCCAGCAGCCTGACAGGGGAGAGCTATGGCTACACCTTC. Protein: CASSLTGESYGYTF.